This TCR beta chain was sequenced for a study of blood T cells in healthy people across ages. Comments on this clonotype: Its specificity is unknown.

Alongside a J-beta primer mix, a sample-barcoded 5' primer served in a second PCR lasting about 7 to 11 cycles. TCRdb fed the 5' RACE reads into MiXCR, producing one record per CDR3 protein. In the table there are about 800,000 distinct CDR3 sequences, roughly 64% of which are singletons. Per sample, no less than 5 micrograms of total RNA were extracted. This CDR3 has 16 residues. The V segment lost 5 bases and the J segment 1 base; nucleotides outside the gene matches: 4. Study-wide results and limits: Both higher diversity and more naive CD4+ cells marked long-lived donors when set against aged donors.

The V and J genes are TRBV12-3 or TRBV12-4 and TRBJ2-5; 13 bases match TRBD2. Sequencing was performed on blood. The origin of this receptor is a man in his thirties or forties in good health. The CDR3 reads CASSPGTSGVQETQYF. In nucleotides, the CDR3 is TGTGCCAGCAGTCCCGGGACTAGCGGGGTCCAAGAGACCCAGTACTTC.